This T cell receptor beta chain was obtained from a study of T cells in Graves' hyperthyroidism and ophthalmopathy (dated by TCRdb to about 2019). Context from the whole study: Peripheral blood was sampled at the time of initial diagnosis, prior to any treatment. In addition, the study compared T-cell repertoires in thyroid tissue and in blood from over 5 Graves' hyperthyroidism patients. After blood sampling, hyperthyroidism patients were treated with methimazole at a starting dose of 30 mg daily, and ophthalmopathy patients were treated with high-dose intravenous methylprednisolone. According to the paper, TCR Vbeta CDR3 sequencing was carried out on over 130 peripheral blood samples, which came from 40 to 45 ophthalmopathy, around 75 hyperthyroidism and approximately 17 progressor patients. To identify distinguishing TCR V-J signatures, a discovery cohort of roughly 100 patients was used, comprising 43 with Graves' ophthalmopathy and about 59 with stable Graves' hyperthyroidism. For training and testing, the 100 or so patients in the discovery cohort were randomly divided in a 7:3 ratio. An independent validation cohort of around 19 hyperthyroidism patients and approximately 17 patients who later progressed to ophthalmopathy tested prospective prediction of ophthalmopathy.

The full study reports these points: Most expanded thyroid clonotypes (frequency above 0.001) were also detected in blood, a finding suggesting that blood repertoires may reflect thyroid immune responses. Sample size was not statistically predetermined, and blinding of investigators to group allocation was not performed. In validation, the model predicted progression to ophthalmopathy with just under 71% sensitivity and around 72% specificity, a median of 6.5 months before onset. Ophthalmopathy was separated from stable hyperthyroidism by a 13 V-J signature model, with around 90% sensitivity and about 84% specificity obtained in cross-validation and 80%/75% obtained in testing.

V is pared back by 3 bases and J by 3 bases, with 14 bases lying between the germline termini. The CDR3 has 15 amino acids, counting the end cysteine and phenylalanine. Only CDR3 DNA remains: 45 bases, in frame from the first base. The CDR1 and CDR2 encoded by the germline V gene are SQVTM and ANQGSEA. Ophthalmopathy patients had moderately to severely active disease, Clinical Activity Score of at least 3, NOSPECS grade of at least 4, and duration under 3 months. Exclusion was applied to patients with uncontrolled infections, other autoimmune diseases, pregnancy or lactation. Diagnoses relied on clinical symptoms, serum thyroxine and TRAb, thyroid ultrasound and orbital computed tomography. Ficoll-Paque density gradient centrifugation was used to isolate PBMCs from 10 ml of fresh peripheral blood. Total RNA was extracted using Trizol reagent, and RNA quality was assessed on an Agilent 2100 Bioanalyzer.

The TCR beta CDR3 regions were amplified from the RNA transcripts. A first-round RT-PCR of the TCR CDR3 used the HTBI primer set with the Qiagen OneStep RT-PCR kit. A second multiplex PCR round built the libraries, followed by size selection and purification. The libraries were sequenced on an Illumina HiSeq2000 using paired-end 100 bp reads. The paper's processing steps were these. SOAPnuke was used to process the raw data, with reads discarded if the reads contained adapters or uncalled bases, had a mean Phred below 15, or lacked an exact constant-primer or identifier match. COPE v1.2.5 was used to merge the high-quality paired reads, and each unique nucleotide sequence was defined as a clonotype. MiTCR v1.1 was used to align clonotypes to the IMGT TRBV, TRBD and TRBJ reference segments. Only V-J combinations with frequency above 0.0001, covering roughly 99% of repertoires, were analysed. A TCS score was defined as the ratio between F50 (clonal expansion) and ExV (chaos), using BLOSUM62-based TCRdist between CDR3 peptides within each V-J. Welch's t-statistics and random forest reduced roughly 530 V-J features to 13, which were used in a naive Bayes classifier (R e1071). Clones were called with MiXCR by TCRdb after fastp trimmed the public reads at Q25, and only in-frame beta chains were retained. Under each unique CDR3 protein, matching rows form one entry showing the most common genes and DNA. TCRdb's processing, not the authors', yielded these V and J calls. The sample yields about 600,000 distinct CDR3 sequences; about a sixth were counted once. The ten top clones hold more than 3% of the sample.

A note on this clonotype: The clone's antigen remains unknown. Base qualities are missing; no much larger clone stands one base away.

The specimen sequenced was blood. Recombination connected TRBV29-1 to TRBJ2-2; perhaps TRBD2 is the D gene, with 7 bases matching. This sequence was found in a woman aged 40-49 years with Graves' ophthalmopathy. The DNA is TGCAGCGTTGATTCAGGGGAGGGAGACACCGGGGAGCTGTTTTTT. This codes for CSVDSGEGDTGELFF.